These 18 T cell receptor beta chains originate from one sample sequenced in a study of shared clonotypes between healthy human individuals. CD45RO-negative CD8 cells positively selected for CCR7 made up the naive population, which excluded terminally differentiated effector memory CD45RA+ cells. Here immunoSEQ multiplex PCR was the method, and the copy in TCRdb shows in-frame clones only, minus some. The table includes about 1,900,000 clones, approximately 94% detected once. The source material was naive CD8+ T cells sorted from blood. These TCRs come from a man aged 18-30 years in good health.

The chain is built from TRBV2 and TRBJ2-7, with D unresolved. This CDR3 is built from 14 residues. Germline CDR1 SNHLY, CDR2 FYNNEI. V gave up 1 base and J gave up 3 bases, with 10 bases separating them. The CDR3 loop is CASSEGLVVYEQYF. CDR3 bases: TGTGCCAGCAGTGAAGGGCTAGTCGTCTACGAGCAGTACTTC.

The chain links TRBV7-9 to TRBJ2-3; 8 bases are a match to TRBD1. Trimming took 5 bases from V and 2 from J; bases not matched to a gene: 9. The CDR3 sequence is 16 residues long. Germline CDR1 reads SEHNR; CDR2 reads FQNEAQ (reference sequence). This chain's CDR3 is CASSAPTGAPTDTQYF. For the CDR3, the DNA is TGTGCCAGCAGCGCCCCGACAGGGGCACCCACAGATACGCAGTATTTT.

The chain is built from TRBV27 and TRBJ1-5; no reliable D call. There are 9 residues in the CDR3. Germline V gene lookup returns CDR1 MNHEY and CDR2 SMNVEV (reference sequence). With 11 bases removed from V and 3 bases from J, the gap between germline ends came to 2 bases. In nucleotides, the CDR3 is TGTGCCTCCAATCAGCCCCAGCATTTT. Encoded protein: CASNQPQHF.

The J gene is TRBJ2-3, the V gene TRBV5-4, with D possibly TRBD1 on 6 matching bases. This CDR3 contains 16 residues. Germline V lookup: CDR1 SGHNT, CDR2 YYREEE (reference sequence). V lost 0 bases to trimming and J lost 0 bases, with 11 bases between them. The CDR3 coding sequence is TGTGCCAGCAGCTTGGGGTCGGGACACAGCACAGATACGCAGTATTTT. Translating gives CASSLGSGHSTDTQYF. The whole variable domain, remainder taken from reference TRBV5-4 and TRBJ2-3, is ETGVTQSPTHLIKTRGQQVTLRCSSQSGHNTVSWYQQALGQGPQFIFQYYREEENGRGNFPPRFSGLQFPNYSSELNVNALELDDSALYLCASSLGSGHSTDTQYFGPGTRLTVL.

V is TRBV5-1 and J is TRBJ1-3; weak D call: TRBD1 (5 bases). The CDR3 covers 15 residues. Trimming removed 4 bases from V and 3 bases from J, with 14 bases in between. From germline, CDR1 is SGHRS and CDR2 YFSETQ. The CDR3 region is CASSPAGGSGNTIYF. The DNA of the CDR3 is TGCGCCAGCAGCCCCGCTGGGGGAAGTGGAAACACCATATATTTT.

The rearrangement uses TRBV5-4 and TRBJ2-7, with D tentatively TRBD1 (6 bases). Germline V CDR1 and CDR2: SGHNT, YYREEE (reference sequence). With 4 bases removed from V and 2 bases from J, the gap between germline ends came to 13 bases. The CDR3 covers 14 residues. The CDR3 region has the DNA TGTGCCAGCAGCCCACTTGGGACACCCTACGAGCAGTACTTC. Protein product: CASSPLGTPYEQYF.

CDR3: CASSSTGPGFEQYF. Written as DNA, the CDR3 is TGTGCCAGCAGCTCCACGGGTCCGGGGTTCGAGCAGTACTTC. The rearrangement links TRBV7-9 to TRBJ2-5; possibly TRBD2 for D (5 bases). The assigned J gene may be wrong: the sequence end matches TRBJ2-7 better. CDR3 size: 14 residues. CDR1 is SEHNR, CDR2 FQNEAQ, per germline (reference sequence).

The chain joins TRBV4-1 to TRBJ2-3, with TRBD2 matching 7 bases. After removal of 8 bases from V and 0 bases from J, the junction contained 5 bases not matched to a gene. Germline CDR1 and CDR2: MGHRA and YSYEKL. This CDR3 comprises 14 residues. The CDR3 loop reads CASALAVSTDTQYF. CDR3 coding DNA: TGCGCCAGCGCCCTAGCGGTTAGCACAGATACGCAGTATTTT.

The V and J genes are TRBV5-3 and TRBJ1-4; D ambiguous. TRBV5-3 is an open reading frame whose function is uncertain. V was shortened by 1 base and J by 11 bases, with 21 bases between the two germline ends. This CDR3 contains 16 residues. The CDR3 coding sequence is TGTGCCAGAAGCTTGATAAGGAGGGTTTCGAAGGTGAAACTGTTTTTT. Its translation is CARSLIRRVSKVKLFF.

This chain links TRBV5-1 with TRBJ2-3; the match to TRBD1 covers 8 bases. Losses at the gene ends were 0 bases for V and 5 bases for J; bases not matched to a gene: 8. The CDR3 has 16 residues. The germline V gene has CDR1 SGHRS and CDR2 YFSETQ. CDR3 residues: CASSLERDRSQDTQYF. CDR3 nucleotide sequence: TGCGCCAGCAGCTTGGAACGGGACAGGAGTCAAGATACGCAGTATTTT.

This clone has a single count. This chain connects TRBV29-1 to TRBJ1-1; tentative D call: TRBD1 (6 bases). The CDR3 is 10 residues long. V was shortened by 6 bases and J by 8 bases, with 10 bases between the two germline ends. Germline assignment: CDR1 SQVTM and CDR2 ANQGSEA. CDR3 DNA: TGCAGCGTCACAGGGAGCGAAGCTTTCTTT. The encoded protein is CSVTGSEAFF.

Only one count was recorded for this clone. The chain carries TRBV29-1 and TRBJ1-4, with D unclear. Trimming pared 4 bases from V and 6 bases from J, leaving 9 bases between. Per the germline V gene, CDR1 is SQVTM and CDR2 is ANQGSEA. The CDR3 loop spans 12 amino acids. The CDR3 DNA reads TGCAGCGTTGTACTGCAGGATGAAAAACTGTTTTTT. As protein: CSVVLQDEKLFF.

The chain links TRBV7-9 to TRBJ2-7, with D uncertain. The CDR3 is 12 residues long. V lost 4 bases and J lost 2, with 6 bases in between. Germline V CDR1 and CDR2: SEHNR, FQNEAQ (reference sequence). In DNA, the CDR3 is TGTGCCAGCAGCTCTCATCCCTACGAGCAGTACTTC. This sequence encodes CASSSHPYEQYF.

J is TRBJ2-7 and V is TRBV5-4; D is perhaps TRBD2 (5 bases). CDR3 length: 14 residues. Per the germline V gene, CDR1 is SGHNT and CDR2 is YYREEE (reference sequence). Trimming took off 0 bases at V and 5 bases at J, with 12 bases between the two ends. CDR3 sequence: CASSLANGLNEQYF. The CDR3 nucleotides are TGTGCCAGCAGCTTGGCGAATGGACTCAACGAGCAGTACTTC.

CDR3 residues: CASKRVNEQYF. CDR3 sequence (DNA): TGTGCCAGCAAGAGGGTAAACGAGCAGTACTTC. The rearrangement links TRBV28 to TRBJ2-7; a possible D gene is TRBD2 (5 bases). This CDR3 has 11 residues. In germline, CDR1 is MDHEN, CDR2 SYDVKM. V was trimmed by 7 bases and J by 5 bases, leaving 9 bases between them.

The V gene is TRBV10-2, the J gene TRBJ2-7; TRBD2 agrees at 9 bases. J gave up 0 bases and V 4 bases, and 10 bases lay outside the gene matches. Germline V lookup: CDR1 WSHSY, CDR2 SAAADI. This CDR3 is built from 17 residues. CDR3 sequence reads: CASSAAWSGGFSYEQYF. The CDR3 DNA reads as TGCGCCAGCAGTGCAGCCTGGAGCGGGGGGTTCTCCTACGAGCAGTACTTC.

V and J are TRBV7-2 and TRBJ2-7, with no clear D. This CDR3 has 15 amino acids. Per the germline V gene, CDR1 is SGHTA and CDR2 is FQGNSA. Trimming removed 2 bases at V and 6 bases at J, with 17 bases between. The CDR3 region is CASSLLAESLGEQYF. The CDR3 nucleotides read TGTGCCAGCAGCTTACTTGCTGAATCACTCGGCGAGCAGTACTTC.

The sample holds one count of this clone. The J gene is TRBJ1-6, the V gene TRBV27; no clear D. Looked up from germline, CDR1 is MNHEY and CDR2 is SMNVEV (reference sequence). The CDR3 is 14 residues long. Trimming cost V 6 bases and J 9 bases, with 15 bases left between them. The CDR3 loop is CASSPFGRFSPLHF. The CDR3 region has the DNA TGTGCCAGCAGCCCGTTCGGCAGGTTTTCACCCCTCCACTTT.